A selection of T cell receptor beta chains follows, all from one sample in a study of cytomegalovirus exposure and HLA in healthy donors. This table comes from immunoSEQ multiplex PCR, and its TCRdb copy is limited to in-frame clones, with some not included. The sample has under 150,000 clones, 80% seen once. Sequenced input: PBMCs. The source is a man in his forties in good health and CMV-seropositive. The CDR3 runs from the conserved cysteine through the conserved F or W. Each record gives: J gene, D gene, clone size, V gene, CDR3 DNA, CDR3 protein. The D gene is left open where the match is weak. Some rows mark clone size as missing; the rest say once, few, many or name a class of expanded clone.

>TRBJ2-7|NA|NA|TRBV2
TGTGCCAGCAGTAGAACGACGGTGCGGAGTACCTACGAGCAGTACTTC
CASSRTTVRSTYEQYF
>TRBJ2-1|TRBD2|NA|TRBV23-1
TGCGCCAGCCCGGGAGGGAACAATGAGCAGTTCTTC
CASPGGNNEQFF
>TRBJ1-3|NA|NA|TRBV6-1
TGTGCCAGCAGTGAGTTCAGGGGTCCAACGAGCTCTGGAAACACCATATATTTT
CASSEFRGPTSSGNTIYF
>TRBJ1-2|TRBD1|NA|TRBV2
TGTGCCCCGGGACAGGGGAACTATGGCTACACCTTC
CAPGQGNYGYTF
>TRBJ1-1|NA|NA|TRBV28
TGTGCCAGCAGTTTTTCGGGGGGTGTAGGCACTGAAGCTTTCTTT
CASSFSGGVGTEAFF
>TRBJ1-5|NA|NA|TRBV28
TGTGCCAGCCTTCCCGGGGCGCCGGGAGTCAATCAGCCCCAGCATTTT
CASLPGAPGVNQPQHF
>TRBJ2-1|NA|once|TRBV5-4
TGTGCCAGCAGCTCCAACCAGGGGGGTGCCTACAATGAGCAGTTCTTC
CASSSNQGGAYNEQFF
>TRBJ1-1|TRBD1|NA|TRBV10-2
TGCGCCAGCAGTGAGGGACAGGGAATGAACACTGAAGCTTTCTTT
CASSEGQGMNTEAFF
>TRBJ1-2|TRBD1|NA|TRBV4-1
TGCGCCAGCAGCCTGAGACAGGGTAACTATGGCTACACCTTC
CASSLRQGNYGYTF
>TRBJ1-1|TRBD1|NA|TRBV11-3
TGTGCCAGCAGCCCGCTGGACAGGGGCACTGAAGCTTTCTTT
CASSPLDRGTEAFF
>TRBJ1-1|NA|NA|TRBV5-5
TGTGCCAGCAGCCCCCGGACGGGAAACACTGAAGCTTTCTTT
CASSPRTGNTEAFF
>TRBJ2-2|TRBD1|NA|TRBV5-1
TGCGCCAGCAGCTACGGAGGGACAGGGGGCGGCACCGGGGAGCTGTTTTTT
CASSYGGTGGGTGELFF
>TRBJ2-1|NA|once|TRBV7-9
TGTGCCAGCAGCTTAGCGTCGGGGGTACGGGGGTACAATGAGCAGTTCTTC
CASSLASGVRGYNEQFF
>TRBJ1-1|NA|NA|TRBV5-8
TGTGCCAGCAGCTTGGGCGTGAACACTGAAGCTTTCTTT
CASSLGVNTEAFF
>TRBJ2-2|TRBD2|NA|TRBV4-3
TGCGCCAGCAGCCAATACACGGGGGGGCTAGCGGGAGGGACCGGGGAGCTGTTTTTT
CASSQYTGGLAGGTGELFF
>TRBJ1-4|NA|NA|TRBV7-9
TGTGCCAGCACCTTGAGTTTTGGAGGTGAAAAACTGTTTTTT
CASTLSFGGEKLFF
>TRBJ2-7|TRBD2|NA|TRBV6-6
TGTGCCAGCAGAAGACTAGCGGGAGGGGCTCTCGAGCAGTACTTC
CASRRLAGGALEQYF
>TRBJ2-3|NA|few|TRBV4-3
TGCGCCAGCAGCCTGAGATACCCCCCAGATACGCAGTATTTT
CASSLRYPPDTQYF
>TRBJ1-3|NA|NA|TRBV19
TGTGCCAGCCGAGGACAGCTCAACTCTGGAAACACCATATATTTT
CASRGQLNSGNTIYF
>TRBJ1-1|NA|NA|TRBV28
TGTGCCAGCAGCCCTAGAGTGTCGGGTGAAGCTTTCTTT
CASSPRVSGEAFF
>TRBJ2-1|NA|NA|TRBV18
TGTGCCAGCTCACCAGAGAGCAGGGACAATGAGCAGTTCTTC
CASSPESRDNEQFF
>TRBJ2-2|NA|NA|TRBV18
TGTGCCAGCTCACCAAGGACAGAACACACCGGGGAGCTGTTTTTT
CASSPRTEHTGELFF
>TRBJ2-2|TRBD2|NA|TRBV19
TGTGCCAGTAGTATGGGCGGGGGGGCCGCCGGGGAGCTGTTTTTT
CASSMGGGAAGELFF
>TRBJ1-2|NA|NA|TRBV4-1
TGCGCCAGCAGCCAAGGTGTAGCTGAACAAACTAACTATGGCTACACCTTC
CASSQGVAEQTNYGYTF
>TRBJ2-4|TRBD1|NA|TRBV5-4
TGTGCCAGCAGCGGCGGGGACAGGTCCACCAAAAACATTCAGTACTTC
CASSGGDRSTKNIQYF
>TRBJ2-5|NA|few|TRBV28
TGTGCCAGCAGTTTATACGGTGGAGAGACCCAGTACTTC
CASSLYGGETQYF
>TRBJ1-1|TRBD1|NA|TRBV7-3
TGTGCCAGCAGCTCTGACAGGGCCACTGAAGCTTTCTTT
CASSSDRATEAFF